A single sample is the source of the 9 T cell receptor beta chains below, sequenced in a study of blood T cell repertoires in COVID-19. TCRdb's copy holds only in-frame clones and misses some; the assay was immunoSEQ multiplex PCR. Altogether a few hundred thousand clones are present, over 80% being singletons, with the ten largest covering less than 2%. Material: peripheral blood. These receptors all come from a woman aged 40 to 55 who had recovered from COVID-19.

The CDR3 DNA sequence: TGTGCCAGCAGCCTTAGCGGTAATGAGCAGTTCTTC. It encodes CASSLSGNEQFF. The V call is TRBV7-9, the J call TRBJ2-1; possible D gene TRBD2, 6 bases. Germline-derived CDR1 and CDR2 are SEHNR and FQNEAQ (reference sequence). Trimming stripped 5 bases from V and 7 bases from J, with 9 bases between. This CDR3 region has 12 residues.

V is TRBV2 and J is TRBJ1-5; D is perhaps TRBD1 (5 bases). Germline assignment: CDR1 SNHLY and CDR2 FYNNEI. The CDR3 consists of 14 residues. The germline V and J ends were trimmed by 4 bases and 7 bases, with 14 bases remaining between them. The chain's CDR3 is CASSVGGSRQPQHF. In DNA form, the CDR3 reads TGTGCCAGCAGTGTGGGGGGAAGCAGGCAGCCCCAGCATTTT.

The chain links TRBV18 to TRBJ1-2; 9 positions agree with TRBD1. From germline, CDR1 is KGHSH and CDR2 LQKENI. V lost 3 bases and J lost 5; bases outside the gene matches: 7. The CDR3 loop spans 15 amino acids. The CDR3 is CASSPSADRGYGYTF. The CDR3 DNA sequence: TGTGCCAGCTCACCCAGTGCGGACAGGGGATATGGCTACACCTTC. Complete variable domain (other parts from reference TRBV18 and TRBJ1-2): NAGVMQNPRHLVRRRGQEARLRCSPMKGHSHVYWYRQLPEEGLKFMVYLQKENIIDESGMPKERFSAEFPKEGPSILRIQQVVRGDSAAYFCASSPSADRGYGYTFGSGTRLTVV.

The chain couples TRBV5-1 to TRBJ2-1; 7 bases line up with TRBD2. The trim removed 0 bases at V and 3 bases at J, leaving 3 bases unmatched. Germline V gene sequence: CDR1 SGHRS, CDR2 YFSETQ. This CDR3 contains 15 residues. The CDR3 region has the DNA TGCGCCAGCAGCTTGGATCCGGGGGGCTACAATGAGCAGTTCTTC. Translating it yields CASSLDPGGYNEQFF.

The chain couples TRBV7-6 to TRBJ1-1; a possible D gene is TRBD1 (5 bases). Germline values: CDR1 SGHVS, CDR2 FNYEAQ. With 1 base removed from V and 1 base from J, the gap between germline ends came to 16 bases. The CDR3 is 17 residues long. The CDR3 here is CASSLVSTALANTEAFF. CDR3 DNA sequence: TGTGCCAGCAGCTTAGTTTCGACAGCGTTGGCGAACACTGAAGCTTTCTTT. The full variable domain, its missing parts supplied by reference TRBV7-6 and TRBJ1-1, is GAGVSQSPRYKVTKRGQDVALRCDPISGHVSLYWYRQALGQGPEFLTYFNYEAQQDKSGLPNDRFSAERPEGSISTLTIQRTEQRDSAMYRCASSLVSTALANTEAFFGQGTRLTVV.

This chain joins TRBV19 and TRBJ2-1; D unresolved. Germline V lookup: CDR1 LNHDA, CDR2 SQIVND (reference sequence). Deletions cut 2 bases from V and 2 bases from J, with 7 bases between. The CDR3 extends over 14 amino acids. CDR3 sequence reads: CASSISPAYNEQFF. In DNA, the CDR3 is TGTGCCAGTAGTATATCCCCAGCCTACAATGAGCAGTTCTTC.

This CDR3 is CASTPGTGGGSPLHF. In nucleotides, the CDR3 is TGTGCCAGCACCCCCGGGACAGGGGGTGGTTCACCCCTCCACTTT. The chain carries TRBV6-4 and TRBJ1-6; 11 positions match TRBD1. CDR3 size: 15 residues. The ends lost 7 bases at V and 9 bases at J; junction bases unmatched: 8. Germline CDR1 and CDR2: MRHNA and SNTAGT.

This chain connects TRBV5-1 to TRBJ2-4; TRBD1 matches 8 bases. CDR1 is SGHRS and CDR2 is YFSETQ in the germline V gene. The trim removed 3 bases at V and 8 bases at J, leaving 10 bases unmatched. The CDR3 has 15 amino acids. The CDR3: CASSSRGEDRDIQYF. The CDR3 nucleotides read TGCGCCAGCAGCTCCCGAGGGGAGGACAGGGACATTCAGTACTTC. The whole variable domain, filled in from reference TRBV5-1 and TRBJ2-4, reads KAGVTQTPRYLIKTRGQQVTLSCSPISGHRSVSWYQQTPGQGLQFLFEYFSETQRNKGNFPGRFSGRQFSNSRSEMNVSTLELGDSALYLCASSSRGEDRDIQYFGAGTRLSVL.

In this sample, this clone turned up a few times. The chain recombines TRBV6-5 with TRBJ2-1, with no clear D. Trimming pared 4 bases from V and 4 bases from J, leaving 17 bases between. Germline lookup yields CDR1 MNHEY and CDR2 SVGAGI. This CDR3 has 16 residues. The CDR3 nucleotides read TGTGCCAGCAGTTGGCTTCAGCATCAGCGATACAATGAGCAGTTCTTC. Its protein is CASSWLQHQRYNEQFF.